The present T cell receptor (beta chain) was sequenced within a study of T cells in Graves' hyperthyroidism and ophthalmopathy. This clonotype was seen a handful of times. One junction end does not reproduce the germline sequence, and a read error may be involved. The CDR3 spans 16 residues. Germline loops: CDR1 ENHRY, CDR2 SYGVKD. TCR beta CDR3 region amplification was performed from RNA transcripts. The HTBI set primed first-round TCR CDR3 RT-PCR. TCRdb analysed the multiplex PCR reads with MiXCR anew, one entry per CDR3 protein. In the table there are some 420,000 distinct CDR3 sequences, approximately 15% of which are singletons. The hyperthyroidism patients had all been newly diagnosed, and their disease duration was under 2 months. Their ages ranged from 18 to 65 years. Exclusion of patients followed from uncontrolled infection, other autoimmune disease, pregnancy or lactation.

Sequenced: blood. This TCR derives from a woman aged 18-29 years with Graves' hyperthyroidism. V gene TRBV10-3 combines with J gene TRBJ1-3; the D gene is possibly TRBD1 (5 bases). As DNA, the CDR3 is TGTGCCCTCAGTGGCTACAGGTTGCAGTCTGGAAACACCATATATTTT. Translating gives CALSGYRLQSGNTIYF.